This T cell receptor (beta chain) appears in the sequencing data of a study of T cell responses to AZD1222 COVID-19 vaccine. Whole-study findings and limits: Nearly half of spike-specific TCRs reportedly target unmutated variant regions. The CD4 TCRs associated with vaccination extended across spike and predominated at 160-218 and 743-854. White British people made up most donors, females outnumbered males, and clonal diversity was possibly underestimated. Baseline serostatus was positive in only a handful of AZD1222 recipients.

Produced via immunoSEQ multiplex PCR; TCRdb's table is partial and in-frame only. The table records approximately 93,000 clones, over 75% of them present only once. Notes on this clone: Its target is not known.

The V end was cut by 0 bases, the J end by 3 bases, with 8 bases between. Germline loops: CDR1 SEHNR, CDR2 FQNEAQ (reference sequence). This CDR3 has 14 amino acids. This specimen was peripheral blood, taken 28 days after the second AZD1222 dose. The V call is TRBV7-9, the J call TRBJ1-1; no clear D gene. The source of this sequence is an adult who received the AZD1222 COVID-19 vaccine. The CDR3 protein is CASSLAGLHTEAFF. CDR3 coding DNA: TGTGCCAGCAGCTTAGCAGGGCTCCACACTGAAGCTTTCTTT.